This T cell receptor beta chain was documented in a study of regulatory T cells in long-lasting Graves disease. Library construction for TCR beta used iRepertoire HTBI primers and Arm-PCR of CDR3 regions. A single record per CDR3 protein comes from TCRdb applying MiXCR to the multiplex PCR reads. The table has fewer than 600,000 distinct CDR3 sequences, roughly 22% seen once. The sample holds a few counts of this clonotype. The trim removed 5 bases at V and 5 bases at J, leaving 5 bases unmatched. Germline CDR1 is MDHEN and CDR2 is SYDVKM. The CDR3 is 14 residues long. The time point is: persistent/refractory GD, antithyroid drugs over 5 years with positive TRAb. RNA from PBMCs was the source of the TCR library.

The chain combines TRBV28 with TRBJ2-1; the match to TRBD2 covers 8 bases. Sequencing was performed on peripheral blood mononuclear cells (PBMCs), taken when the disease was refractory, from a patient treated with antithyroid drugs. This receptor was taken from a female donor with Graves disease. DNA for the CDR3: TGTGCCAGCAGTCGACGGGGGGGGGACAATGAGCAGTTCTTC. Residues: CASSRRGGDNEQFF.